This paragraph covers one TCR beta chain sequence. No antigen is known for it. With 3 bases clipped from V and 5 bases from J, the junction kept 5 bases outside the gene matches. This CDR3 region has 14 residues. Germline CDR1 is SEHNR and CDR2 is FQNEAQ (reference sequence). This specimen comes from a study of a mutant IDH1 vaccine in newly diagnosed glioma. Study-level background: Beginning 4-6 weeks after radiotherapy alone, or with temozolomide cycles, vaccination took place.

Repertoires were generated with immunoSEQ multiplex PCR, while TCRdb's copy carries only in-frame clones and drops some. The sample carries about 82,000 clones, 85% recorded once. Time point defined: week 23, last vaccination. Each dose delivered 300 ug of mutant IDH1 20-mer peptide subcutaneously with imiquimod. The donors' diagnosis was new WHO grade 3 or 4 astrocytoma that was IDH1-mutant and ATRX-lost. This clonotype was sampled from a man between 25 and 39 years old with glioma. Some clones in this sample may be carry-over from other donors' samples. J is TRBJ1-2 and V is TRBV7-9, with 8 positions matching TRBD1. This sample comprised PBMCs, obtained from a glioma patient whose treatment included an IDH1 peptide vaccine. The CDR3: CASSFETGAYGYTF. The CDR3 DNA is TGTGCCAGCAGCTTTGAGACAGGGGCGTATGGCTACACCTTC.